The 9 T cell receptor beta chains below were found in one sample sequenced in a study of shared clonotypes between healthy human individuals. Sequencing was performed with immunoSEQ multiplex PCR; in TCRdb, only in-frame clones are kept and a portion is missing. The repertoire has 600,000 to 750,000 clones, 72% of them found once; the top ten carry around 1.7%. Specimen: memory CD4+ T cells sorted from blood. As to subset: CD45RA-negative fraction. These receptors all stem from a woman younger than 45 in good health.

J is TRBJ2-1 and V is TRBV7-9; 11 nucleotides agree with TRBD2. Trimming removed 8 bases from V and 10 bases from J; junction bases left unmatched: 13. CDR1 is SEHNR, CDR2 FQNEAQ, per germline (reference sequence). The CDR3 loop spans 15 amino acids. CDR3 sequence: CASAAGLAGGGEQFF. CDR3 nucleotides: TGTGCCAGCGCAGCGGGGCTAGCGGGGGGAGGCGAGCAGTTCTTC.

Only a few counts were recorded for this clone. The rearrangement joins TRBV5-5 to TRBJ2-7; TRBD2 matches at 9 bases. V gave up 4 bases and J gave up 2 bases; unmatched junction bases: 7. Germline V lookup: CDR1 SGHKS, CDR2 YYEKEE (reference sequence). The CDR3 sequence is 15 residues long. This CDR3 reads CASSPLAGATYEQYF. The DNA for the CDR3 is TGTGCCAGCAGCCCCTTAGCGGGAGCGACCTACGAGCAGTACTTC.

Here the CDR3 DNA reads TGTGCCAGCAGTTCGGGGGGCTCAACTAATGAAAAACTGTTTTTT. It codes for CASSSGGSTNEKLFF. The chain carries TRBV28 and TRBJ1-4; D is perhaps TRBD1 (6 bases). Trimming pared 4 bases from V and 0 bases from J, leaving 9 bases between. Germline V gene lookup returns CDR1 MDHEN and CDR2 SYDVKM. CDR3 length: 15 residues.

The J gene is TRBJ2-7, the V gene TRBV7-6; 16 nucleotides line up with TRBD2. The CDR3 is made up of 18 amino acids. Germline-derived CDR1 and CDR2 are SGHVS and FNYEAQ. With 3 bases clipped from V and 4 bases from J, the junction kept 9 bases outside the gene matches. The CDR3 loop reads CASSLGLAGGPRRYEQYF. The CDR3 DNA sequence: TGTGCCAGCAGCTTGGGACTAGCGGGAGGGCCCCGGAGGTACGAGCAGTACTTC.

The chain carries TRBV15 and TRBJ2-5; D not certain. TRBJ2-7 matches the DNA end more closely, so the J call is doubtful. This CDR3 is built from 13 residues. Germline V gene sequence: CDR1 LNHNV, CDR2 YYDKDF (reference sequence). CDR3 amino acids: CATSNPPVYEQYF. Written as DNA, the CDR3 is TGTGCCACCAGCAACCCTCCGGTATACGAGCAGTACTTC.

The chain combines TRBV4-1 with TRBJ2-5; 8 positions agree with TRBD1. The J call may be wrong; the DNA end is better matched by TRBJ2-7. The CDR3 has 15 amino acids. The germline V gene encodes CDR1 MGHRA and CDR2 YSYEKL. The chain's CDR3 is CASSPPGQASYEQYF. The DNA of the CDR3 is TGCGCCAGCAGCCCACCGGGACAGGCCTCCTACGAGCAGTACTTC.

CDR3 in DNA: TGCGCCAGCACCGCGGGGACAGGGGAGCTGGAGCAGTACTTC. This gives the protein CASTAGTGELEQYF. The J gene is TRBJ2-7, the V gene TRBV5-1; TRBD1 aligns across 10 bases. The CDR3 is 14 residues long. Germline CDR1 and CDR2: SGHRS and YFSETQ. V dropped 6 bases and J dropped 7; count of bases not matched to a gene: 10.

The count of this clone is one. The J gene is TRBJ1-5, the V gene TRBV28; TRBD1 is a possible D gene (5 bases). V was clipped by 7 bases and J by 2 bases, with 12 bases between them. The CDR3 consists of 14 residues. Germline V CDR1 and CDR2: MDHEN, SYDVKM. CDR3 amino acids: CASIGGDGNQPQHF. CDR3 nucleotide sequence: TGTGCCAGCATTGGGGGGGACGGCAATCAGCCCCAGCATTTT.

This clone has just a few counts. V and J are TRBV5-1 and TRBJ2-2; 11 bases agree with TRBD2. CDR3 length equals 16 residues. With V trimmed by 0 bases and J by 6 bases, 4 bases remained unmatched. Germline V CDR1 and CDR2: SGHRS, YFSETQ. CDR3 in DNA: TGCGCCAGCAGCTTGGGTAGCGGGAGGGCCGCCGGGGAGCTGTTTTTT. This translates into CASSLGSGRAAGELFF.